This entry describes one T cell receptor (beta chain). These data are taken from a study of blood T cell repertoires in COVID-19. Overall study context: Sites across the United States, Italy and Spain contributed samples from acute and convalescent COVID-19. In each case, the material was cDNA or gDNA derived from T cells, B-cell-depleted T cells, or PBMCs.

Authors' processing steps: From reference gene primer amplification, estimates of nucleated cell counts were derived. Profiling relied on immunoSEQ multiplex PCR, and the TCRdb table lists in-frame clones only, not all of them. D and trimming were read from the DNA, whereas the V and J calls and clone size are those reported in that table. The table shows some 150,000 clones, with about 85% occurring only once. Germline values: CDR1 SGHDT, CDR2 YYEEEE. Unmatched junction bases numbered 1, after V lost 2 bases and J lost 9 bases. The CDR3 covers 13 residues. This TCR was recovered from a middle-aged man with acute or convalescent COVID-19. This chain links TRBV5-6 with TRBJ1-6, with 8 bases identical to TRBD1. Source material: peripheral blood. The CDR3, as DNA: TGTGCCAGCAGCTTTCAGGGGGCTTCACCCCTCCACTTT. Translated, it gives CASSFQGASPLHF.